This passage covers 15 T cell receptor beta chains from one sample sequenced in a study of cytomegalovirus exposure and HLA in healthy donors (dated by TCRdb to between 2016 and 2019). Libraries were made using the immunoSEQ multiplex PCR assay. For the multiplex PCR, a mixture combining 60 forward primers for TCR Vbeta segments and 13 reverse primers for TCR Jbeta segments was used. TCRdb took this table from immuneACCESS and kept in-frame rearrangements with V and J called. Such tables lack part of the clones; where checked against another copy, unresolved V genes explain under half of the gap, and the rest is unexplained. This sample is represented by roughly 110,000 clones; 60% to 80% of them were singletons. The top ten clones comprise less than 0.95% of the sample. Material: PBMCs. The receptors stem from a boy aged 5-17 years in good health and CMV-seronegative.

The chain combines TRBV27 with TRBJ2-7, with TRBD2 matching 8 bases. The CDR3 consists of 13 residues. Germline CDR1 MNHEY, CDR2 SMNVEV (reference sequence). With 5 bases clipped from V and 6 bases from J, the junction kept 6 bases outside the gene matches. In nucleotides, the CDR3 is TGTGCCAGCAGTCCCGGACTAGCAGGCGAGCAGTACTTC. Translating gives CASSPGLAGEQYF.

The CDR3 DNA is TGCGCCAGCAGCCAGGGACAGGGGTTGACTGAAGCTTTCTTT. Translated: CASSQGQGLTEAFF. The chain has TRBV5-1 and TRBJ1-1; 10 nucleotides agree with TRBD1. With V trimmed by 4 bases and J by 5 bases, 5 bases remained unmatched. Germline values: CDR1 SGHRS, CDR2 YFSETQ. The CDR3 has 14 amino acids.

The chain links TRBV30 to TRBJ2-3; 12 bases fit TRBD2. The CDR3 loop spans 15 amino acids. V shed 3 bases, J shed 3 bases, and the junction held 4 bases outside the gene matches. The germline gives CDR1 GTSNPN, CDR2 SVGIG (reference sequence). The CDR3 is CAWRRLAGVTDTQYF. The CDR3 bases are TGTGCCTGGAGGAGACTAGCGGGGGTTACAGATACGCAGTATTTT.

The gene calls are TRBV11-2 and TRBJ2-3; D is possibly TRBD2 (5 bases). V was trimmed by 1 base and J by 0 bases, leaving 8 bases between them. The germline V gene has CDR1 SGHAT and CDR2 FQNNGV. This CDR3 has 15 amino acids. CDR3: CASSLGAGSTDTQYF. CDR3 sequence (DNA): TGTGCCAGCAGCTTAGGGGCGGGCAGCACAGATACGCAGTATTTT.

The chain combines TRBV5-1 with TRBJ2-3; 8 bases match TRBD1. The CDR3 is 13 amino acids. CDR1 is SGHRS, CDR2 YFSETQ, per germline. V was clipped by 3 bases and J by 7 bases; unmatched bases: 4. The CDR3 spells CASSSTGVNTQYF. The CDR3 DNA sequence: TGCGCCAGCAGCTCGACAGGGGTGAATACGCAGTATTTT.

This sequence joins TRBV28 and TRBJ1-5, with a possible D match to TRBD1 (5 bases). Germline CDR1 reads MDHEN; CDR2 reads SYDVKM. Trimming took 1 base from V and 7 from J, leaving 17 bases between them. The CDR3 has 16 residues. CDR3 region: CASSLSYPGRVQPQHF. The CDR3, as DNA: TGTGCCAGCAGTTTATCGTACCCTGGCAGGGTCCAGCCCCAGCATTTT.

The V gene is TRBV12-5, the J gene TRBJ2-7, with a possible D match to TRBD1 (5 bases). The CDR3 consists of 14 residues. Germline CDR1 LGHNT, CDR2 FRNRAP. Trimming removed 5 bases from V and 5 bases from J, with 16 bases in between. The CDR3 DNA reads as TGTGCTAGTGGTGCACACCAGGGTAGCCACGAGCAGTACTTC. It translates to CASGAHQGSHEQYF.

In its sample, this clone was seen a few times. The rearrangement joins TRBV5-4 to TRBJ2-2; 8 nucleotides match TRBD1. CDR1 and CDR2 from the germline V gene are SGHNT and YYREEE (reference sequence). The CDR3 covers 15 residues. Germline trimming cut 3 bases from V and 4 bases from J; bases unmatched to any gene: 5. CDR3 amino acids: CASSWMTGATGELFF. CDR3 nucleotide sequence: TGTGCCAGCAGCTGGATGACAGGGGCCACCGGGGAGCTGTTTTTT. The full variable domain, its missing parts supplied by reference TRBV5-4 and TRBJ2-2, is ETGVTQSPTHLIKTRGQQVTLRCSSQSGHNTVSWYQQALGQGPQFIFQYYREEENGRGNFPPRFSGLQFPNYSSELNVNALELDDSALYLCASSWMTGATGELFFGEGSRLTVL.

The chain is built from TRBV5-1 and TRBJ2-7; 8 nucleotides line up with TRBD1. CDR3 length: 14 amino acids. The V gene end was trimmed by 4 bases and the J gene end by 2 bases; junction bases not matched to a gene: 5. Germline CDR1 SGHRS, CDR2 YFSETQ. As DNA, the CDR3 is TGCGCCAGCAGCCCGGACAGGGTGCCCTACGAGCAGTACTTC. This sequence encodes CASSPDRVPYEQYF.

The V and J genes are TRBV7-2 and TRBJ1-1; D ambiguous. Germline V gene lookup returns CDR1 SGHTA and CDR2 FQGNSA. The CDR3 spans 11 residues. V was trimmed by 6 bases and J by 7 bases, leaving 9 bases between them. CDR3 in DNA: TGTGCCAGCAGGCCCTACGATGAAGCTTTCTTT. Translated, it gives CASRPYDEAFF.

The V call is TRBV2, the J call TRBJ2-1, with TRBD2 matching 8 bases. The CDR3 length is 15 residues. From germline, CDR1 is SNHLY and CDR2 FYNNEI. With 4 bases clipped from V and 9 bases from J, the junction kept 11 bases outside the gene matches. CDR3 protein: CASSVSLTSEGEQFF. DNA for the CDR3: TGTGCCAGCAGTGTTTCCCTGACTAGCGAGGGTGAGCAGTTCTTC.

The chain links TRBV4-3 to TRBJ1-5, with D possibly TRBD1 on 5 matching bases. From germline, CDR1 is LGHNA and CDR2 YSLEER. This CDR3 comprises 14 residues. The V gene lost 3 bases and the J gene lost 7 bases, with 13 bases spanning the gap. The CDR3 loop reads CASSQGLGGQPQHF. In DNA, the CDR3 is TGCGCCAGCAGCCAGGGACTGGGAGGGCAGCCCCAGCATTTT.

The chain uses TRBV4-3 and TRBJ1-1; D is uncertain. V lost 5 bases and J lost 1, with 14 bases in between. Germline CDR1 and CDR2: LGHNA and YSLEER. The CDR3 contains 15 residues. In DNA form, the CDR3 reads TGCGCCAGCAGCGGGCAGTGGCGGGGGAACACTGAAGCTTTCTTT. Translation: CASSGQWRGNTEAFF.

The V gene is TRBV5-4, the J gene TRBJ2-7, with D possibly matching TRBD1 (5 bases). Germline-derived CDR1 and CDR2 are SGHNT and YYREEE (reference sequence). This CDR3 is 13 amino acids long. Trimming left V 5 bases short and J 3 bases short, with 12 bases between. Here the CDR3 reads CASSSRQNYEQYF. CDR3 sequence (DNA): TGTGCCAGCAGTAGCCGACAGAACTACGAGCAGTACTTC.

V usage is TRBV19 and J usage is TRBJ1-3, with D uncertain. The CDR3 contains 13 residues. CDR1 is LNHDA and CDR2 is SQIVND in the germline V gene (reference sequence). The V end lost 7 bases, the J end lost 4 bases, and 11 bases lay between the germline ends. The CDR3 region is CASTRPEGNTIYF. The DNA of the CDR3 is TGTGCCAGTACCCGACCGGAGGGAAACACCATATATTTT.